This passage covers 18 T cell receptor beta chains from one sample sequenced in a study of blood T cell repertoires in COVID-19. Assay: immunoSEQ multiplex PCR; the TCRdb copy retains only in-frame clones and omits some. The sample lists 140,000 to 150,000 clones; approximately 90% were seen once. Sequencing was carried out using PBMCs or T cells enriched from blood (not recorded which). These receptors were collected from a woman aged 40 to 50 who had been exposed to COVID-19.

To note about this clone: Additional DNA sequences in this sample encode the identical CDR3. The chain recombines TRBV27 with TRBJ2-3, with a tentative D call TRBD1 (6 bases). V was cut by 3 bases and J by 5 bases, with 9 bases left in between. CDR1 and CDR2 (germline): MNHEY, SMNVEV (reference sequence). The CDR3 loop spans 13 amino acids. The CDR3: CASSFRGGDTQYF. DNA for the CDR3: TGTGCCAGCAGTTTCAGGGGTGGAGATACGCAGTATTTT.

This clone was detected only once. The rearrangement uses TRBV6-5 and TRBJ1-5; TRBD1 matches 7 bases. The V and J ends lost 0 bases and 5 bases, in that order; junction bases with no gene match: 4. CDR3 size: 15 residues. The germline V gene encodes CDR1 MNHEY and CDR2 SVGAGI. CDR3 in DNA: TGTGCCAGCAGTTACTCGACAGGGCCCGATCAGCCCCAGCATTTT. Protein sequence: CASSYSTGPDQPQHF.

The chain employs TRBV10-1 and TRBJ1-1; 8 positions agree with TRBD1. The CDR3 is 15 amino acids. V lost 0 bases and J lost 4; bases outside the gene matches: 4. The germline V gene encodes CDR1 WNHNN and CDR2 SYGVQD (reference sequence). Written as DNA, the CDR3 is TGCGCCAGCAGTGAGTCAGGACAGGGTGGCACTGAAGCTTTCTTT. This gives the protein CASSESGQGGTEAFF.

The CDR3 here is CASSYGQPGNTIYF. CDR3 sequence (DNA): TGTGCCAGCAGTTACGGGCAGCCTGGAAACACCATATATTTT. J is TRBJ1-3 and V is TRBV6-2 or TRBV6-3; D gene unclear. The V gene's germline CDR1 is MNHEY and CDR2 SVGEGT. The CDR3 is made up of 14 amino acids. The ends were cut back, 2 bases at V and 2 bases at J, with 7 bases in the middle.

V and J are TRBV11-2 and TRBJ1-2, with 7 bases matching TRBD1. Trimming at V came to 5 bases and at J to 4 bases, leaving 10 bases not matched to a gene. Germline V lookup: CDR1 SGHAT, CDR2 FQNNGV. The CDR3 sequence is 15 residues long. In nucleotides, the CDR3 is TGTGCCAGCAGCGGAGCCGGGACAGCGATCTATGGCTACACCTTC. Amino acids: CASSGAGTAIYGYTF.

The V gene is TRBV19, the J gene TRBJ1-1, with TRBD1 matching 8 bases. From germline, CDR1 is LNHDA and CDR2 SQIVND (reference sequence). The CDR3 totals 15 residues. The V and J ends lost 3 bases and 7 bases, in that order; junction bases with no gene match: 10. The CDR3 nucleotides read TGTGCCAGTAGTATTGTCAGGGGGCTAGGAGGTGAAGCTTTCTTT. Amino acids: CASSIVRGLGGEAFF.

The V and J genes are TRBV27 and TRBJ2-1; no reliable D call. V shed 4 bases and J shed 5 bases, with 6 bases lying between them. Germline CDR1 reads MNHEY; CDR2 reads SMNVEV (reference sequence). CDR3 length: 12 residues. CDR3: CASSSRNNEQFF. The CDR3 DNA reads as TGTGCCAGCAGTTCTAGAAACAATGAGCAGTTCTTC.

V is TRBV5-4 and J is TRBJ1-1, with D perhaps matching TRBD1 (6 bases). The CDR3 extends over 14 amino acids. Trimming pared 3 bases from V and 5 bases from J, leaving 14 bases between. From germline, CDR1 is SGHNT and CDR2 YYREEE (reference sequence). CDR3 in amino acids: CASSSGQRETEAFF. CDR3 DNA sequence: TGTGCCAGCAGCTCTGGACAGAGAGAGACTGAAGCTTTCTTT.

V usage is TRBV14 and J usage is TRBJ2-5; the D is unclear. CDR1 is SGHDN, CDR2 FVKESK, per germline. This CDR3 is 13 amino acids long. The V end lost 0 bases, the J end lost 5 bases, and 7 bases lay between the germline ends. CDR3 DNA: TGTGCCAGCAGCCAAGAATCCGGGGAGACCCAGTACTTC. Protein sequence: CASSQESGETQYF.

The V gene is TRBV12-5, the J gene TRBJ1-1; TRBD1 agrees at 8 bases. Per the germline V gene, CDR1 is LGHNT and CDR2 is FRNRAP. V trimming: 5 bases; J trimming: 1 base; junction bases outside the gene matches: 3. The CDR3 is 14 residues long. The CDR3 region is CASGLTGENTEAFF. CDR3 DNA: TGTGCTAGTGGTCTGACAGGGGAGAACACTGAAGCTTTCTTT.

The chain uses TRBV19 and TRBJ1-2; D uncertain. The CDR3 runs to 13 residues. The V end was cut by 6 bases, the J end by 0 bases, with 8 bases between. Per the germline V gene, CDR1 is LNHDA and CDR2 is SQIVND (reference sequence). The CDR3 is CASRPIANYGYTF. CDR3 nucleotides: TGTGCCAGTAGGCCAATAGCTAACTATGGCTACACCTTC.

This chain joins TRBV5-1 and TRBJ1-3; D possibly corresponds to TRBD1 (6 bases). Deletions cut 4 bases from V and 0 bases from J, with 11 bases between. Germline V gives CDR1 SGHRS, CDR2 YFSETQ. The CDR3 runs to 15 residues. The CDR3 nucleotides are TGCGCCAGCAGCCCAGACAGGAGCTCTGGAAACACCATATATTTT. This translates into CASSPDRSSGNTIYF.

The J gene is TRBJ2-7, the V gene TRBV6-5, with 7 positions matching TRBD2. This CDR3 has 13 residues. CDR1 is MNHEY, CDR2 SVGAGI, per germline. Germline trimming cut 8 bases from V and 4 bases from J; bases unmatched to any gene: 8. CDR3 protein: CASVPGGGYEQYF. The CDR3 DNA reads as TGTGCCAGCGTCCCGGGAGGAGGTTACGAGCAGTACTTC.

The chain has TRBV10-3 and TRBJ1-5, with 7 bases matching TRBD1. Germline values: CDR1 ENHRY, CDR2 SYGVKD. V shed 10 bases and J 0 bases; nucleotides not matched to a gene: 6. The CDR3 consists of 14 residues. The CDR3 protein is CASQGQYSNQPQHF. In DNA form, the CDR3 reads TGTGCCAGCCAGGGACAGTATAGCAATCAGCCCCAGCATTTT.

The chain has TRBV4-2 and TRBJ2-1, with D perhaps matching TRBD2 (5 bases). Trimming removed 4 bases from V and 6 bases from J, with 13 bases in between. This CDR3 spans 14 amino acids. Germline assignment: CDR1 LGHNA and CDR2 YNFKEQ. The CDR3 here is CASSLRESGNEQFF. CDR3 sequence (DNA): TGTGCCAGCAGCCTCCGTGAGAGCGGCAATGAGCAGTTCTTC.

The chain uses TRBV3-1 (or the pseudogene TRBV3-2) and TRBJ1-2; D is uncertain. The CDR3 is made up of 15 amino acids. V was trimmed by 4 bases and J by 4 bases, leaving 16 bases between them. Germline loops: CDR1 LGHDT, CDR2 YNNKEL (reference sequence). The CDR3: CASSPQANRGYGYTF. In DNA form, the CDR3 reads TGTGCCAGCAGCCCTCAAGCTAATCGGGGCTATGGCTACACCTTC.

This chain uses TRBV7-2 with TRBJ2-5, with 9 bases fitting TRBD2. From germline, CDR1 is SGHTA and CDR2 FQGNSA. This CDR3 has 16 residues. After removal of 5 bases from V and 4 bases from J, the junction contained 11 bases not matched to a gene. Here the CDR3 DNA reads TGTGCCAGCAGCCACCCGATAGCGGGAGCTAGAGAGACCCAGTACTTC. Amino acid sequence: CASSHPIAGARETQYF.

This clone is termed medium-sized (0.01 to 0.1%). This rearrangement joins TRBV3-1 (or the pseudogene TRBV3-2) to TRBJ1-1, with TRBD1 matching 7 bases. The CDR3 is made up of 14 amino acids. Germline CDR1 reads LGHDT; CDR2 reads YNNKEL (reference sequence). With 4 bases clipped from V and 0 bases from J, the junction kept 2 bases outside the gene matches. The CDR3 nucleotides are TGTGCCAGCAGCCCCGGACAGGTGAACACTGAAGCTTTCTTT. This sequence encodes CASSPGQVNTEAFF.